This entry lists 20 T cell receptor beta chains sequenced from one sample in a study of T cells in Graves' hyperthyroidism and ophthalmopathy. TCR beta CDR3 region amplification was performed from RNA transcripts. With the HTBI primer set, the TCR CDR3 went through a first round of RT-PCR. A single record per CDR3 protein comes from TCRdb applying MiXCR to the multiplex PCR reads. In the table there are some 460,000 distinct CDR3 sequences, approximately 14% of which are singletons. Material: blood. These receptors were collected from a woman under 30 with Graves' hyperthyroidism.

In this sample, this clonotype turned up many times. V and J are TRBV28 and TRBJ1-5; D gene unclear. With 6 bases removed from V and 2 bases from J, the gap between germline ends came to 14 bases. Germline V gene sequence: CDR1 MDHEN, CDR2 SYDVKM. The CDR3 consists of 15 residues. CDR3 protein: CASRWTPSGNQPQHF. The CDR3 DNA sequence: TGTGCCAGCAGGTGGACTCCCTCGGGCAATCAGCCCCAGCATTTT.

This clonotype was recorded many times. V usage is TRBV20-1 and J usage is TRBJ2-7; 12 positions match TRBD2. Germline V gene lookup returns CDR1 DFQATT and CDR2 SNEGSKA (reference sequence). The CDR3 covers 16 residues. With 0 bases clipped from V and 3 bases from J, the junction kept 6 bases outside the gene matches. In DNA, the CDR3 is TGCAGTGCTAGAGATGAGACTAGCGGGAGCAACTACGAGCAGTACTTC. It codes for CSARDETSGSNYEQYF.

This clonotype was recorded many times. The V and J genes are TRBV29-1 and TRBJ2-5; the D is unclear. Germline V lookup: CDR1 SQVTM, CDR2 ANQGSEA. This CDR3 spans 13 amino acids. Trimming took off 2 bases at V and 2 bases at J, with 9 bases between the two ends. The CDR3 sequence: CSVERPEQETQYF. CDR3 sequence (DNA): TGCAGCGTTGAAAGGCCCGAACAAGAGACCCAGTACTTC.

This clonotype showed up many times. The J gene is TRBJ2-1, the V gene TRBV7-3; D is tentatively TRBD1 or TRBD2 (5 bases each). There are 15 residues in the CDR3. Germline assignment: CDR1 SGHTA and CDR2 FQGTGA. The V end was cut by 5 bases, the J end by 7 bases, with 18 bases between. Here the CDR3 reads CASSPGSGWGNEQFF. CDR3 DNA sequence: TGTGCCAGCAGCCCGGGCTCAGGGTGGGGGAATGAGCAGTTCTTC.

This clonotype was seen ten or more times. The gene calls are TRBV5-1 and TRBJ2-1, with unresolved D. This CDR3 region has 13 residues. Per germline, CDR1 SGHRS and CDR2 YFSETQ. The ends were cut back, 2 bases at V and 8 bases at J, with 11 bases in the middle. The CDR3 DNA sequence: TGCGCCAGCAGCTTTACGATTGGTGATGAGCAGTTCTTC. Protein sequence: CASSFTIGDEQFF.

This clonotype showed up just a few times. V gene TRBV30 combines with J gene TRBJ2-2, with TRBD2 matching 8 bases. Germline lookup yields CDR1 GTSNPN and CDR2 SVGIG (reference sequence). The CDR3 length is 16 residues. The V gene end was trimmed by 0 bases and the J gene end by 4 bases; junction bases not matched to a gene: 7. CDR3 DNA sequence: TGTGCCTGGAGTGTACTGCCGGGGGGGCCCACCGGGGAGCTGTTTTTT. It yields the protein CAWSVLPGGPTGELFF. Using reference TRBV30 and TRBJ2-2 for the parts outside the CDR3, the full variable domain is SQTIHQWPATLVQPVGSPLSLECTVEGTSNPNLYWYRQAAGRGLQLLFYSVGIGQISSEVPQNLSASRPQDRQFILSSKKLLLSDSGFYLCAWSVLPGGPTGELFFGEGSRLTVL.

Many counts were recorded for this clonotype. The chain links TRBV5-5 to TRBJ1-5; D might be TRBD1 (5 bases). CDR3 size: 15 residues. CDR1 is SGHKS, CDR2 YYEKEE, per germline (reference sequence). Trimming took off 4 bases at V and 1 base at J, with 12 bases between the two ends. This chain's CDR3 is CASSMTGGSNQPQHF. DNA for the CDR3: TGTGCCAGCAGCATGACTGGGGGGAGCAATCAGCCCCAGCATTTT.

This clonotype was counted many times. V usage is TRBV10-3 and J usage is TRBJ2-3, with 10 bases lining up with TRBD1. Germline-derived CDR1 and CDR2 are ENHRY and SYGVKD. V trimming: 4 bases; J trimming: 5 bases; junction bases outside the gene matches: 15. The CDR3 is made up of 18 amino acids. In nucleotides, the CDR3 is TGTGCCATCAGTGGAAGAGGTTCCGGGACAGGGGAGGGAGATACGCAGTATTTT. This encodes CAISGRGSGTGEGDTQYF.

The chain joins TRBV20-1 to TRBJ1-2; tentatively, D is TRBD1 (5 bases). Between the trimmed V and J ends, which lost 5 bases and 4 bases, there was a span of 20 bases. The CDR3 totals 15 residues. Germline V lookup: CDR1 DFQATT, CDR2 SNEGSKA (reference sequence). CDR3 sequence reads: CSAVAQGDSPYGYTF. The CDR3 region has the DNA TGCAGTGCTGTGGCCCAAGGTGACAGCCCCTATGGCTACACCTTC.

This clonotype occurred many times. This chain uses TRBV6-6 with TRBJ2-7, with D unclear. Trimming removed 0 bases at V and 2 bases at J, with 14 bases between. This CDR3 region has 16 residues. Germline CDR1 reads MNHNY; CDR2 reads SVGAGI (reference sequence). CDR3 DNA sequence: TGTGCCAGCAGTTACTCGAAGGGTCATCCAACCTACGAGCAGTACTTC. Its translation is CASSYSKGHPTYEQYF.

This clonotype was seen only a few times. The chain employs TRBV6-1 and TRBJ2-1, with 14 positions matching TRBD2. The junction had 8 bases not matched to a gene; V was cut back by 2 bases and J by 2 bases. Germline loops: CDR1 MNHNS, CDR2 SASEGT. The CDR3 sequence is 19 residues long. The CDR3 DNA sequence: TGTGCCAGCAGTGAATACACCGGGACTAGCGGGAGCCCCTACAATGAGCAGTTCTTC. Translating gives CASSEYTGTSGSPYNEQFF.

This sequence joins TRBV6-2 or TRBV6-3 and TRBJ1-2, with D hard to call. Germline assignment: CDR1 MNHEY and CDR2 SVGEGT. The V and J ends lost 0 bases and 8 bases respectively, with 7 bases between them. The CDR3 contains 12 residues. This chain's CDR3 is CASSYSEEGYTF. Written as DNA, the CDR3 is TGTGCCAGCAGTTACTCGGAGGAAGGCTACACCTTC.

This clonotype was seen at least ten times. The chain joins TRBV28 to TRBJ2-1, with 12 bases that match TRBD2. The CDR3 spans 15 residues. The germline gives CDR1 MDHEN, CDR2 SYDVKM. The V and J ends lost 5 bases and 10 bases, in that order; junction bases with no gene match: 9. Here the CDR3 DNA reads TGTGCCAGCAGTCCCCTAGCGGGGGGGCCGGGGGAGCAGTTCTTC. This gives the protein CASSPLAGGPGEQFF.

This clonotype was recorded at least ten times. CDR3 region: CASSLFLVAANTGELFF. CDR3 DNA sequence: TGTGCCAGCAGCTTATTCCTGGTGGCCGCGAACACCGGGGAGCTGTTTTTT. The V gene is TRBV7-8, the J gene TRBJ2-2; D remains ambiguous. The CDR3 runs 17 residues. V was trimmed by 2 bases and J by 0 bases, leaving 13 bases between them. Per germline, CDR1 SGHVS and CDR2 FQNEAQ. Supplemented by reference TRBV7-8 and TRBJ2-2, the full variable domain reads GAGVSQSPRYKVAKRGQDVALRCDPISGHVSLFWYQQALGQGPEFLTYFQNEAQLDKSGLPSDRFFAERPEGSVSTLKIQRTQQEDSAVYLCASSLFLVAANTGELFFGEGSRLTVL.

This clonotype came up a few times. This chain uses TRBV5-4 with TRBJ2-3, with 12 bases fitting TRBD2. With 2 bases clipped from V and 7 bases from J, the junction kept 5 bases outside the gene matches. CDR3 length: 15 amino acids. The V gene's germline CDR1 is SGHNT and CDR2 YYREEE (reference sequence). CDR3 amino acids: CASSFGLAGLNTQYF. The CDR3 nucleotides read TGTGCCAGCAGCTTTGGACTAGCGGGATTAAATACGCAGTATTTT.

This clonotype was seen ten or more times. This chain's CDR3 is CASTRGWNWNTGELFF. The DNA of the CDR3 is TGTGCCAGCACCCGAGGCTGGAATTGGAACACCGGGGAGCTGTTTTTT. V and J are TRBV5-5 and TRBJ2-2; D remains unclear. Germline V CDR1 and CDR2: SGHKS, YYEKEE (reference sequence). Deletions cut 6 bases from V and 1 base from J, with 16 bases between. The CDR3 covers 16 residues.

V is TRBV6-1 and J is TRBJ1-6, with 7 positions matching TRBD1. The CDR3 has 16 amino acids. Per the germline V gene, CDR1 is MNHNS and CDR2 is SASEGT. After removal of 5 bases from V and 7 bases from J, the junction contained 11 bases not matched to a gene. The CDR3 coding sequence is TGTGCCAGCAGTTATGCCTTCCGGGACAGCAATTCACCCCTCCACTTT. Translation gives CASSYAFRDSNSPLHF.

This clonotype was detected ten times or more. The genes are TRBV2 and TRBJ2-7, with D uncertain. The ends were cut back, 3 bases at V and 0 bases at J, with 12 bases in the middle. Germline V gene lookup returns CDR1 SNHLY and CDR2 FYNNEI. There are 15 residues in the CDR3. The CDR3 DNA follows: TGTGCCAGCAGTGATGGGCAGCCAAGCTCCTACGAGCAGTACTTC. Translation: CASSDGQPSSYEQYF.

This clonotype was observed at least ten times. The chain carries TRBV7-8 and TRBJ2-7; D is unclear. Trimming cost V 5 bases and J 9 bases, with 14 bases left between them. The CDR3 sequence is 12 residues long. The V gene's germline CDR1 is SGHVS and CDR2 FQNEAQ. Written as DNA, the CDR3 is TGTGCCAGCAGCCTCACCCGAAATAGGCAGTACTTC. Translating gives CASSLTRNRQYF.

The V call is TRBV7-9, the J call TRBJ2-7; maybe TRBD2 (5 bases). CDR1 SEHNR and CDR2 FQNEAQ come from the germline V gene (reference sequence). V gave up 3 bases and J gave up 5 bases, with 14 bases separating them. The CDR3 runs 14 residues. The CDR3 is CASSFLAGRDEQYF. The DNA of the CDR3 is TGTGCCAGCAGCTTTTTGGCGGGTAGGGACGAGCAGTACTTC.